This T cell receptor beta chain is from a study of cytomegalovirus exposure and HLA in healthy donors. The germline V gene has CDR1 MGHDK and CDR2 SYGVNS. CDR3 length equals 16 residues. Trimming left V 2 bases short and J 5 bases short, with 16 bases between. PCR used 60 Vbeta primers and 13 Jbeta primers. Sequencing was performed with immunoSEQ multiplex PCR; in TCRdb, only in-frame clones are kept and a portion is missing. Of some 90,000 clones listed, about 76% were seen once; the top ten hold 4.2%. Study-level points and caveats: Later analysis indicated greater clonal expansion among HLA-associated TCR beta chains than among equally common other chains. It was reported in a later analysis that an Asian-associated ancestry cluster showed fewer N-insertions than the approximately 670-donor mean. Prior analysis indicated that the majority of TCR beta V segments exhibited productivity approximately 87% or approximately 30% of the time.

In the case of this clone: Its antigen is undetermined.

This sequence joins TRBV25-1 and TRBJ2-1; D is unclear. The TCR sequence derives from a woman in her sixties or seventies in good health and CMV-seropositive. The sample taken for sequencing was PBMCs. The chain's CDR3 is CASSEGWQRRHNEQFF. DNA for the CDR3: TGTGCCAGCAGTGAAGGCTGGCAGCGAAGGCACAATGAGCAGTTCTTC.